A selection of T cell receptor beta chains follows, all from one sample in a study of vaccination and CD4 T cells after COVID-19. TCRdb independently ran MiXCR on the PCR reads; one entry per CDR3 protein. The profile shows about 15,000 distinct CDR3 sequences, just under 80% of them singletons. These receptors are not linked to any known antigen. The sample here was CD4+ T cells from blood, cultured in vitro, taken after SARS-CoV-2 vaccination. The origin of the receptors is a human donor who received a COVID-19 vaccine. The CDR3 runs from the conserved cysteine through the conserved F or W. The order of the fields is D gene, clone size, V gene, J gene, CDR3 DNA, CDR3 protein. A D gene is named only where the DNA matches it firmly. Only part of the rows carry a size: once, few, many, or a class if the clone is expanded.

d_gene: .; abundance: .; v_gene: TRBV20-1; j_gene: TRBJ1-5; CDR3nt: TGCAGTGCTAGAGAGAAAGGGGGATCGGGCCAGCCCCAGCATTTT; CDR3aa: CSAREKGGSGQPQHF
d_gene: .; abundance: once; v_gene: TRBV7-2; j_gene: TRBJ1-5; CDR3nt: TGTGCCAGCAGCTTATACGGGGATCAGCCCCAGCATTTT; CDR3aa: CASSLYGDQPQHF
d_gene: .; abundance: .; v_gene: TRBV6-5; j_gene: TRBJ1-3; CDR3nt: TGTGCCAGCAGTTATCCAGGGAGTGGAAACACCATATATTTT; CDR3aa: CASSYPGSGNTIYF
d_gene: .; abundance: once; v_gene: TRBV30; j_gene: TRBJ2-5; CDR3nt: TGTGCCTGGAGTGTTGAAGGCATTAGCTGGGGGAAGACCCAGTACTTC; CDR3aa: CAWSVEGISWGKTQYF
d_gene: TRBD2; abundance: .; v_gene: TRBV12-3/TRBV12-4; j_gene: TRBJ2-7; CDR3nt: TGTGCCAGCAGCCCTCTAGCGGGGGATCGCTACGAGCAGTACTTC; CDR3aa: CASSPLAGDRYEQYF
d_gene: .; abundance: .; v_gene: TRBV7-8; j_gene: TRBJ2-5; CDR3nt: TGTGCCAGCAGCTTATTAACAGAACCCCAAGAGACCCAGTACTTC; CDR3aa: CASSLLTEPQETQYF
d_gene: .; abundance: .; v_gene: TRBV5-4; j_gene: TRBJ2-7; CDR3nt: TGTGCCAGCAGCCTCAGTGGAGGTGGCTACGAGCAGTACTTC; CDR3aa: CASSLSGGGYEQYF
d_gene: TRBD2; abundance: .; v_gene: TRBV19; j_gene: TRBJ2-2; CDR3nt: TGTGCCAGTACTAAGACTAGCGGGGGGGCGAACACCGGGGAGCTGTTTTTT; CDR3aa: CASTKTSGGANTGELFF
d_gene: .; abundance: .; v_gene: TRBV5-1; j_gene: TRBJ1-6; CDR3nt: TGCGCCAGCAGCTTAAGCGATACAGGCAATTCACCCCTCCACTTT; CDR3aa: CASSLSDTGNSPLHF
d_gene: .; abundance: .; v_gene: TRBV11-2; j_gene: TRBJ1-2; CDR3nt: TGTGCCAGCAGCCAAGAAGAATCAGGGTCTGAGAGCTACACCTTC; CDR3aa: CASSQEESGSESYTF
d_gene: .; abundance: .; v_gene: TRBV12-3/TRBV12-4; j_gene: TRBJ1-5; CDR3nt: TGTGCCAGCAGGACTGGGGCTGGGCCCCAGCATTTT; CDR3aa: CASRTGAGPQHF
d_gene: TRBD1; abundance: .; v_gene: TRBV12-3/TRBV12-4; j_gene: TRBJ2-5; CDR3nt: TGTGCCAGCAGTTTAGGGACAGGGGGGGAGACCCAGTACTTC; CDR3aa: CASSLGTGGETQYF
d_gene: .; abundance: .; v_gene: TRBV7-2; j_gene: TRBJ1-2; CDR3nt: TGTGCCAGCAGCTTGCAGGGGTCGAGCGGCTACACCTTC; CDR3aa: CASSLQGSSGYTF
d_gene: TRBD1; abundance: .; v_gene: TRBV11-3; j_gene: TRBJ1-1; CDR3nt: TGTGCCAGCAGCTTAAAGAGACAGGGAGGAACTGAAGCTTTCTTT; CDR3aa: CASSLKRQGGTEAFF
d_gene: TRBD2; abundance: .; v_gene: TRBV20-1; j_gene: TRBJ2-3; CDR3nt: TGCAGTGCTAGAGACACTAGCGGGGGGGCCGGAGATACGCAGTATTTT; CDR3aa: CSARDTSGGAGDTQYF
d_gene: TRBD1; abundance: .; v_gene: TRBV2; j_gene: TRBJ1-2; CDR3nt: TGTGCCAGCAGTGCCCTCGGACAGGGGTTTGGCTACACCTTC; CDR3aa: CASSALGQGFGYTF
d_gene: .; abundance: .; v_gene: TRBV7-9; j_gene: TRBJ1-1; CDR3nt: TGTGCCAGCAGCTTAGCGGGATCAGTAGGGATCACTGAAGCTTTCTTT; CDR3aa: CASSLAGSVGITEAFF
d_gene: .; abundance: .; v_gene: TRBV6-2/TRBV6-3; j_gene: TRBJ2-7; CDR3nt: TGTACCAGCAGCACTGAACCGGGACGGGGTACCTACGAGCAGTACTTC; CDR3aa: CTSSTEPGRGTYEQYF
d_gene: TRBD1; abundance: .; v_gene: TRBV12-3/TRBV12-4; j_gene: TRBJ1-2; CDR3nt: TGTGCCAGCAGTCAACAGGGGGGTGACTATGGCTACACCTTC; CDR3aa: CASSQQGGDYGYTF
d_gene: .; abundance: .; v_gene: TRBV6-1; j_gene: TRBJ2-2; CDR3nt: TGTGCCAGCAGTGTCTCTGGGGTCCCCGGGGAGCTGTTTTTT; CDR3aa: CASSVSGVPGELFF
d_gene: .; abundance: .; v_gene: TRBV11-3; j_gene: TRBJ2-2; CDR3nt: TGTGCCAGCAGCTTAGAAGGAGACACCGGGGAGCTGTTTTTT; CDR3aa: CASSLEGDTGELFF
d_gene: .; abundance: .; v_gene: TRBV19; j_gene: TRBJ1-1; CDR3nt: TGTGCCAGTAGTTTCAGGGCGCCGAACACTGAAGCTTTCTTT; CDR3aa: CASSFRAPNTEAFF
d_gene: TRBD1; abundance: .; v_gene: TRBV20-1; j_gene: TRBJ1-2; CDR3nt: TGCAGTGCTGGTCGGGACAGGAGCTATGGCTACACCTTC; CDR3aa: CSAGRDRSYGYTF
d_gene: .; abundance: .; v_gene: TRBV12-3/TRBV12-4; j_gene: TRBJ1-2; CDR3nt: TGTGCCAGCAGTTTACCCCCGGCAGGTGCCCGCTTC; CDR3aa: CASSLPPAGARF
d_gene: .; abundance: .; v_gene: TRBV14; j_gene: TRBJ1-1; CDR3nt: TGTGCCAGCAGCCATCGCCTGGGACGGCGGAACACTGAAGCTTTCTTT; CDR3aa: CASSHRLGRRNTEAFF
d_gene: TRBD2; abundance: .; v_gene: TRBV10-1; j_gene: TRBJ2-7; CDR3nt: TGCGCCAGCAGTGGTACACTAGCGGGGGTCTACGAGCAGTACTTC; CDR3aa: CASSGTLAGVYEQYF
d_gene: .; abundance: .; v_gene: TRBV6-1; j_gene: TRBJ2-3; CDR3nt: TGTGCCAGCAGTGAAACCGTCTTTGGGGGGGCCGGAGATACGCAGTATTTT; CDR3aa: CASSETVFGGAGDTQYF
d_gene: .; abundance: .; v_gene: TRBV12-3/TRBV12-4; j_gene: TRBJ1-2; CDR3nt: TGTGCCAGCAGCCCTTTCCCGCCCGTTACGGGGGGGGAGGTAAGGGGCTACACCTTC; CDR3aa: CASSPFPPVTGGEVRGYTF
d_gene: .; abundance: .; v_gene: TRBV27; j_gene: TRBJ1-4; CDR3nt: TGTGCCAGCAGTGACTTGACAGGTTCAAGTGAAAAACTGTTTTTT; CDR3aa: CASSDLTGSSEKLFF